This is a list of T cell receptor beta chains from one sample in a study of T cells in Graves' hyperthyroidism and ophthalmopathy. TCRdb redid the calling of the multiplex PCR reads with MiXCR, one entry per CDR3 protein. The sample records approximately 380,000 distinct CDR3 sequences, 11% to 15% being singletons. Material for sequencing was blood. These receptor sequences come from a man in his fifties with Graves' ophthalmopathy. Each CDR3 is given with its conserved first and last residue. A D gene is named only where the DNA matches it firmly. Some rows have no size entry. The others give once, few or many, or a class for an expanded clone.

TGTGCCAGCAGCTTAGACAAATCTGGGGCCAACGTCCTGACTTTC | CASSLDKSGANVLTF | NA | TRBV11-3 | many | TRBJ2-6
TGTGCCACCAGCCCTCGGACGCGAACGCAGTATTTT | CATSPRTRTQYF | NA | TRBV15 | few | TRBJ2-3
TGTGCCAGCAGTTCGGGTTCCGTCTCCACCGGGGAGCTGTTTTTT | CASSSGSVSTGELFF | NA | TRBV12-3/TRBV12-4 | many | TRBJ2-2
TGTGCCAGCAGTGATAACCCCCGGAGTATTCTCTATGGCTACACCTTC | CASSDNPRSILYGYTF | NA | TRBV6-1 | NA | TRBJ1-2
TGTGCCAGCAGACAACGACAGGGTTCAGATACGCAGTATTTT | CASRQRQGSDTQYF | TRBD1 | TRBV2 | many | TRBJ2-3
TGTGCCAGTCGCCTGCGAGGCCAAGAGACCCAGTACTTC | CASRLRGQETQYF | NA | TRBV19 | NA | TRBJ2-5
TGCAGTGCTAGAGATGTACGGGAGTTCACCGGGGAGCTGTTTTTT | CSARDVREFTGELFF | NA | TRBV20-1 | many | TRBJ2-2
TGTGCCAGCAGCTTGTTGGGCGGGTACTCCTACGAGCAGTACTTC | CASSLLGGYSYEQYF | NA | TRBV5-6 | NA | TRBJ2-7
TGTGCCAGCAGCCGACTAGCCCCTGAACAGTTCTTC | CASSRLAPEQFF | TRBD2 | TRBV14 | NA | TRBJ2-1
TGTGCCAGCAGCTTGGCCGTAAAACTCACAGATACGCAGTATTTT | CASSLAVKLTDTQYF | NA | TRBV5-4 | many | TRBJ2-3
TGTGCCAGCAGCCAAGATGGGGGATCTGGAAACACCATATATTTT | CASSQDGGSGNTIYF | NA | TRBV3-1 | many | TRBJ1-3
TGTGCCAGCAGCCCGGGACTCACCCTAGCCAAAAACATTCAGTACTTC | CASSPGLTLAKNIQYF | NA | TRBV7-8 | many | TRBJ2-4
TGTGCCAGCAGGGCATTGAGACCAGCGGGTTTCTACGAGCAGTACTTC | CASRALRPAGFYEQYF | NA | TRBV6-1 | NA | TRBJ2-7
TGCAGCGTAACACTCAACTCAGGGGGCCAGTACGAGCAGTACTTC | CSVTLNSGGQYEQYF | TRBD1 | TRBV29-1 | NA | TRBJ2-7
TGTGCCAGCAGCTCAAGTGAACAGGGGAATGAAAAACTGTTTTTT | CASSSSEQGNEKLFF | TRBD1 | TRBV7-9 | NA | TRBJ1-4
TGTGCCAGCAGCCCGCGGCCCGCGGACAGAGCCAACTATGGCTACACCTTC | CASSPRPADRANYGYTF | NA | TRBV4-2 | NA | TRBJ1-2
TGTGCCAGCAGCCAAAGAGCGGGGCCGGGCACCGGGGAGCTGTTTTTT | CASSQRAGPGTGELFF | TRBD2 | TRBV3-1 | NA | TRBJ2-2
TGTGCCAGCAGCTTCGACGGTGGCTACAATGAGCAGTTCTTC | CASSFDGGYNEQFF | NA | TRBV7-2 | many | TRBJ2-1
TGCGCCAGCAGCCCCATAGCGGGAGGGGTGTCAAATGAGCAGTTCTTC | CASSPIAGGVSNEQFF | TRBD2 | TRBV5-1 | NA | TRBJ2-1
TGTGCCAGCAGCCCTGCCTTGGGACTAGTGGGGGGCGAGCAGTACTTC | CASSPALGLVGGEQYF | TRBD2 | TRBV7-9 | many | TRBJ2-7
TGTGCCACCAGTGATTCCAGACTAGCGGGAGGGCCGTCTCGTGAGCAGTTCTTC | CATSDSRLAGGPSREQFF | TRBD2 | TRBV24-1 | many | TRBJ2-1